This T cell receptor beta chain originates from a study of control samples from healthy donors and cancer patients. The V gene lost 5 bases and the J gene lost 3 bases, with 17 bases spanning the gap. CDR1 WNHNN and CDR2 SYGVQD come from the germline V gene (reference sequence). The CDR3 consists of 15 residues. Profiled with immunoSEQ multiplex PCR; TCRdb holds only in-frame clones, not every one. The data show some 20,000 clones, around nine tenths seen once. The sample comprised PBMCs. The receptor comes from a woman between 55 and 75 years old with head and neck cancer. The chain links TRBV10-1 to TRBJ2-7; D perhaps matches TRBD2 (7 bases). The CDR3 protein is CASSPGGGHNYEQYF. DNA of the CDR3: TGCGCCAGCAGTCCTGGGGGGGGGCACAACTACGAGCAGTACTTC.